This TCR beta chain was recorded in a study of cytomegalovirus exposure and HLA in healthy donors. The V gene's germline CDR1 is MNHEY and CDR2 SVGAGI. This CDR3 is built from 13 residues. Trimming left V 0 bases short and J 5 bases short, with 5 bases between. The PCR contained 60 Vbeta and 13 Jbeta primers. In the authors' workflow: Among the unique TCR beta chains that a later analysis counted, about 81 million in all, roughly 9.9 million were shared. Sequencing used immunoSEQ multiplex PCR; TCRdb keeps in-frame clones, though not all of them. That table furnishes V, J and clone size, whereas the DNA furnished D and trimming. The data contain about 94,000 clones, about 80% of them seen just once; the ten biggest clones take up around a tenth. This clone was seen a few times. Its specificity is not known. Study findings and constraints: Data from an earlier analysis indicated that most TCR beta V segments were productive either about 87% or about 30% of the time. Immune exposure was documented only through CMV serostatus. Some V segments, including TRBV6-2 and TRBV6-3, were excluded as indistinguishable.

The TCR originated in a human donor in good health. The source material was PBMCs. The chain combines TRBV6-5 with TRBJ2-1, with D uncertain. CDR3 in DNA: TGTGCCAGCAGTTACTCACTGAACAATGAGCAGTTCTTC. Translated: CASSYSLNNEQFF.